This T cell receptor beta chain was observed in a study of blood T cell repertoires in COVID-19. Study-wide context: Specimens from acute and convalescent COVID-19 originated in the United States, Italy and Spain. Sample material is recorded as cDNA or gDNA derived from T cells, B-cell-depleted T cells, or PBMCs.

Trimming removed 2 bases at V and 2 bases at J, with 6 bases between. CDR3 length: 14 amino acids. Germline CDR1 reads SGHNT; CDR2 reads YENEEA. Only in-frame clones appear in the TCRdb table, and some are missing; sequencing was by immunoSEQ multiplex PCR. Here the sample spans 200,000 to 250,000 clones, 85% to 90% being singletons. This clone has more than one count but fewer than ten. Sequencing was done on a sample of peripheral blood. The chain recombines TRBV11-3 with TRBJ2-2; unclear D gene. The clonotype comes from a man aged 50 to 60 with acute or convalescent COVID-19. Here the CDR3 DNA reads TGTGCCAGCAGCTTAACTGCTAACACCGGGGAGCTGTTTTTT. Protein product: CASSLTANTGELFF.